These 15 T cell receptor beta chains were sequenced from one sample in a study of blood T cell repertoires in COVID-19. TCRdb's copy holds only in-frame clones and misses some; the assay was immunoSEQ multiplex PCR. Of 300,000 to 400,000 clones listed, about 90% are singletons. The material sequenced was peripheral blood. These receptor sequences come from a woman aged 18-35 years who had recovered from COVID-19.

The CDR3 nucleotides are TGTGCCAGCACGATCAGGGGGTTCTTCTATGGCTACACCTTC. Amino acids: CASTIRGFFYGYTF. The chain is built from TRBV6-5 and TRBJ1-2; 7 nucleotides line up with TRBD1. CDR3 length: 14 amino acids. The germline V gene has CDR1 MNHEY and CDR2 SVGAGI. V was clipped by 7 bases and J by 4 bases; unmatched bases: 9.

The rearrangement joins TRBV6-2 or TRBV6-3 to TRBJ2-3, with 11 bases fitting TRBD2. Germline CDR1 MNHEY, CDR2 SVGEGT. There are 18 residues in the CDR3. V was clipped by 6 bases and J by 2 bases; unmatched bases: 13. In nucleotides, the CDR3 is TGTGCCAGCAGGCCTCCAATAGCGGGAGGGCCCCACACAGATACGCAGTATTTT. This encodes CASRPPIAGGPHTDTQYF.

The rearrangement links TRBV3-1 (or the pseudogene TRBV3-2) to TRBJ1-5; TRBD1 agrees at 7 bases. The CDR3 is 16 amino acids. Germline lookup yields CDR1 LGHDT and CDR2 YNNKEL (reference sequence). V lost 0 bases to trimming and J lost 4 bases; unmatched junction nucleotides: 6. CDR3 nucleotides: TGTGCCAGCAGCCAAGATCGAGAGGGACAGAATCAGCCCCAGCATTTT. It is translated as CASSQDREGQNQPQHF.

This clone was recorded only once. V and J are TRBV29-1 and TRBJ2-5; 8 positions match TRBD1. The CDR3 is made up of 12 amino acids. The germline V gene encodes CDR1 SQVTM and CDR2 ANQGSEA. With 6 bases clipped from V and 0 bases from J, the junction kept 0 bases outside the gene matches. The CDR3 nucleotides read TGCAGCGTGGACAGGGACCAAGAGACCCAGTACTTC. Amino acid sequence: CSVDRDQETQYF.

The chain recombines TRBV5-6 with TRBJ2-1; D is perhaps TRBD2 (6 bases). The CDR3 spans 16 residues. Trimming removed 3 bases at V and 1 base at J, with 14 bases between. Germline CDR1 reads SGHDT; CDR2 reads YYEEEE. The DNA for the CDR3 is TGTGCCAGCAGCTCCCGACTAGGGCCGTCCTACAATGAGCAGTTCTTC. This translates into CASSSRLGPSYNEQFF.

This chain uses TRBV30 with TRBJ2-6; maybe TRBD1 (5 bases). This CDR3 has 15 amino acids. Trimming shortened V by 1 base and J by 1 base, and 8 bases separated the two germline ends. Germline CDR1 and CDR2: GTSNPN and SVGIG (reference sequence). The CDR3 spells CAWSAQGSGANVLTF. The DNA for the CDR3 is TGTGCCTGGAGTGCCCAGGGATCTGGGGCCAACGTCCTGACTTTC.

The V and J genes are TRBV6-2 or TRBV6-3 and TRBJ2-1, with D perhaps matching TRBD2 (6 bases). CDR3 length: 13 residues. V was shortened by 5 bases and J by 4 bases, with 9 bases between the two germline ends. Germline CDR1 and CDR2: MNHEY and SVGEGT. CDR3 DNA: TGTGCCAGCAGTCGGAGGGATTACAATGAGCAGTTCTTC. Translated: CASSRRDYNEQFF.

This chain links TRBV7-8 with TRBJ2-3, with D possibly TRBD2 on 5 matching bases. The germline gives CDR1 SGHVS, CDR2 FQNEAQ. This CDR3 spans 20 amino acids. V was pared by 5 bases and J by 0 bases, with 27 bases between. The CDR3 DNA reads as TGTGCCAGCAGCCCCCCCGTCCGGCTAGCAGCAGATTCTAGCACAGATACGCAGTATTTT. It encodes CASSPPVRLAADSSTDTQYF.

The chain employs TRBV18 and TRBJ1-5, with 7 bases aligning to TRBD1. The CDR3 is made up of 15 amino acids. The junction had 4 bases not matched to a gene; V was cut back by 1 base and J by 4 bases. CDR1 and CDR2 from the germline V gene are KGHSH and LQKENI. The CDR3 DNA reads TGTGCCAGCTCACCACACCCGACAGGGAATCAGCCCCAGCATTTT. Translated: CASSPHPTGNQPQHF.

The rearrangement joins TRBV4-2 to TRBJ1-2; D unresolved. Per the germline V gene, CDR1 is LGHNA and CDR2 is YNFKEQ. The CDR3 sequence is 13 residues long. Trimming removed 0 bases from V and 3 bases from J, with 5 bases in between. Here the CDR3 DNA reads TGTGCCAGCAGCCAAGAGAGGTACTATGGCTACACCTTC. The encoded protein is CASSQERYYGYTF.

The chain joins TRBV7-2 to TRBJ2-1; 8 nucleotides match TRBD2. The germline V gene encodes CDR1 SGHTA and CDR2 FQGNSA. The CDR3 has 12 residues. V gave up 4 bases and J gave up 9 bases; unmatched junction bases: 2. CDR3 in DNA: TGTGCCAGCAGCTATAGCGGGGTTGAGCAGTTCTTC. Translating it yields CASSYSGVEQFF.

The chain carries TRBV7-9 and TRBJ2-3; the D gene is possibly TRBD1 (6 bases). The germline CDR1 and CDR2 sequences are SEHNR and FQNEAQ (reference sequence). This CDR3 is built from 16 residues. V lost 5 bases to trimming and J lost 11 bases, with 26 bases between them. CDR3 DNA: TGTGCCAGCAGCACCCTCTGGGGACAAGGGGTGAAGGGGCAGTATTTT. Protein: CASSTLWGQGVKGQYF.

This chain joins TRBV5-6 and TRBJ2-3, with a weak D call TRBD2 (6 bases). V lost 2 bases, J lost 6 bases, and 10 bases lay in between. Germline CDR1 reads SGHDT; CDR2 reads YYEEEE. The CDR3 contains 13 residues. CDR3 DNA: TGTGCCAGCAGCTTTGGTGGGGGGGATACGCAGTATTTT. It translates to CASSFGGGDTQYF.

Comments on this clone: This sample also contains other DNA sequences that code for the same CDR3. This chain connects TRBV5-1 to TRBJ2-1; TRBD2 matches at 12 bases. The CDR3 covers 15 residues. With 2 bases clipped from V and 3 bases from J, the junction kept 0 bases outside the gene matches. CDR1 is SGHRS and CDR2 is YFSETQ in the germline V gene. For the CDR3, the DNA is TGCGCCAGCAGCTTACTAGCGGGAGGCTACAATGAGCAGTTCTTC. Translating it yields CASSLLAGGYNEQFF. Full variable domain (rest looked up from reference TRBV5-1 and TRBJ2-1): KAGVTQTPRYLIKTRGQQVTLSCSPISGHRSVSWYQQTPGQGLQFLFEYFSETQRNKGNFPGRFSGRQFSNSRSEMNVSTLELGDSALYLCASSLLAGGYNEQFFGPGTRLTVL.

This clone was observed once. This chain connects TRBV21-1 to TRBJ2-7; TRBD2, the D gene given by the table, was not confirmed from the DNA. TRBV21-1 is deemed a pseudogene. The CDR3 sequence is 15 residues long. CDR3 protein: CASSLTSGEAYEQYV. CDR3 in DNA: TGTGCCAGCAGCCTCACCTCGGGGGAAGCCTACGAGCAGTACGTC.